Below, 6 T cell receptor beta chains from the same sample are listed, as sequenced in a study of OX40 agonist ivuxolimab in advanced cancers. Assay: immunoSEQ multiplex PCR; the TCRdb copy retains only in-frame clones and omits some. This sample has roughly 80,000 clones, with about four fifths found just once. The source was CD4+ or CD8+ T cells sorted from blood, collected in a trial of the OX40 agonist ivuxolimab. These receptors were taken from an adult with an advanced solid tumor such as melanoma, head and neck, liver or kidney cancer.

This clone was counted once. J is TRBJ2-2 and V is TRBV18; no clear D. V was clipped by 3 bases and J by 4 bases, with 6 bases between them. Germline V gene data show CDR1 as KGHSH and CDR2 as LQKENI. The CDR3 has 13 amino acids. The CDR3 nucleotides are TGTGCCAGCTCACCTAACCCCACCGGGGAGCTGTTTTTT. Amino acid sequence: CASSPNPTGELFF.

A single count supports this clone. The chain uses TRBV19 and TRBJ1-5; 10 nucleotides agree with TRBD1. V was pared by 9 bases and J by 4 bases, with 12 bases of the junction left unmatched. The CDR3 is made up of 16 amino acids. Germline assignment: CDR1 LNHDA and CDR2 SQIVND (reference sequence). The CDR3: CASNKGDRGFNQPQHF. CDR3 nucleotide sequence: TGTGCCAGCAATAAAGGGGACAGGGGATTTAATCAGCCCCAGCATTTT.

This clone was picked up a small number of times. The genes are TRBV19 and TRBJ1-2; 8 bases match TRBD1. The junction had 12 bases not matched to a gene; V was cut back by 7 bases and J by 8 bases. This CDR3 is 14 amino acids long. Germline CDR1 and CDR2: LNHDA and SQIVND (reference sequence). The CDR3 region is CASIPGGAYQGYTF. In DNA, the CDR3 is TGTGCCAGTATCCCAGGGGGCGCCTATCAAGGCTACACCTTC.

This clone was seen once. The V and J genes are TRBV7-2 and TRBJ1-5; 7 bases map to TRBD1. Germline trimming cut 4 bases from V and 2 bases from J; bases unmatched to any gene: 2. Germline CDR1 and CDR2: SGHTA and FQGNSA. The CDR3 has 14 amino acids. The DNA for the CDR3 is TGTGCCAGCAGCTCCCAGGGGGGCAATCAGCCCCAGCATTTT. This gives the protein CASSSQGGNQPQHF.

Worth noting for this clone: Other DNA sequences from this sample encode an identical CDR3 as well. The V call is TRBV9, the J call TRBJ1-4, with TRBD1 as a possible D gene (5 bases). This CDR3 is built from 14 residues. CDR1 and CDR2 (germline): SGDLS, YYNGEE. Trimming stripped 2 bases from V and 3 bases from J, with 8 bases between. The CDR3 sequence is CASSVGGANEKLFF. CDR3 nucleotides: TGTGCCAGCAGCGTGGGAGGGGCTAATGAAAAACTGTTTTTT.

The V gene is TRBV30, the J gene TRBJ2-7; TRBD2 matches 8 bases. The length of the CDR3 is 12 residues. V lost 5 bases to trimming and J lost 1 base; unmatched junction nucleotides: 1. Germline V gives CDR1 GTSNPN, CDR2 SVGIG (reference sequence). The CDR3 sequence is CAWSSGSYEQYF. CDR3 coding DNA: TGTGCCTGGTCTAGCGGGTCCTACGAGCAGTACTTC. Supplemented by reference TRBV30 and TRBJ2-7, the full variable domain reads SQTIHQWPATLVQPVGSPLSLECTVEGTSNPNLYWYRQAAGRGLQLLFYSVGIGQISSEVPQNLSASRPQDRQFILSSKKLLLSDSGFYLCAWSSGSYEQYFGPGTRLTVT.